The source of this T cell receptor (beta chain) is a study of T-cell reconstitution after alpha-beta-depleted transplantation in children. Study outcomes and limitations: The main origin of T-cell counts and diversity one year after transplant was newly produced T cells. Surviving recipient T cells and intrathymic progenitors accounted for some patients' high TCRbeta diversity at day 60. In patients about two months after transplant, alpha-beta T cells reportedly arose from several hundred expanded graft clones.

This clonotype was seen only a few times. Antigen: not known. A library of TCRbeta sequences, prepared with unique molecular identifiers, was generated. TCRdb fed the PCR reads into MiXCR, producing one record per CDR3 protein. The table records approximately 150,000 distinct CDR3 sequences, 8.8% of them present only once. This CDR3 has 14 residues. Germline V gene lookup returns CDR1 KGHSH and CDR2 LQKENI. Trimming left V 1 base short and J 7 bases short, with 10 bases between. The chain is built from TRBV18 and TRBJ2-2; D uncertain. Specimen: PBMCs, mostly from graft donor cells, collected 180 days after TCRalphabeta/CD19-depleted stem cell transplant. The sequence was collected from a female patient under 10 years old who had a stem cell transplant for congenital amegakaryocytic thrombocytopenia, so the T cells may come from the graft donor. The CDR3 sequence: CASSPQGMSGELFF. CDR3 sequence (DNA): TGTGCCAGCTCACCACAAGGGATGAGCGGGGAGCTGTTTTTT. The full variable domain, completed using reference TRBV18 and TRBJ2-2, is NAGVMQNPRHLVRRRGQEARLRCSPMKGHSHVYWYRQLPEEGLKFMVYLQKENIIDESGMPKERFSAEFPKEGPSILRIQQVVRGDSAAYFCASSPQGMSGELFFGEGSRLTVL.